The 29 T cell receptor beta chains reported below all come from one sample, sequenced in a study of T cell repertoires in ileal Crohn's disease. Here immunoSEQ multiplex PCR was the method, and the copy in TCRdb shows in-frame clones only, minus some. Among around 2,000 clones listed, 87% were seen once. The material sequenced was ileal tissue. The receptors come from an adult with Crohn's disease.

The chain combines TRBV5-1 with TRBJ2-3; D not resolved. Trimming cost V 2 bases and J 0 bases, with 7 bases left between them. This CDR3 is built from 14 residues. The germline gives CDR1 SGHRS, CDR2 YFSETQ. CDR3 amino acids: CASSFQVSTDTQYF. In DNA, the CDR3 is TGCGCCAGCAGCTTCCAGGTTAGCACAGATACGCAGTATTTT. The full variable domain, its missing parts supplied by reference TRBV5-1 and TRBJ2-3, is KAGVTQTPRYLIKTRGQQVTLSCSPISGHRSVSWYQQTPGQGLQFLFEYFSETQRNKGNFPGRFSGRQFSNSRSEMNVSTLELGDSALYLCASSFQVSTDTQYFGPGTRLTVL.

J is TRBJ1-2 and V is TRBV19; tentative D call: TRBD1 (6 bases). With 3 bases removed from V and 8 bases from J, the gap between germline ends came to 16 bases. Germline CDR1 reads LNHDA; CDR2 reads SQIVND (reference sequence). CDR3 length equals 14 residues. DNA of the CDR3: TGTGCCAGTAGTATCCAAGCACTAAGGGGGGGCTACACCTTC. Its translation is CASSIQALRGGYTF.

The V and J genes are TRBV19 and TRBJ2-2; the D gene is possibly TRBD1 (6 bases). Germline CDR1 reads LNHDA; CDR2 reads SQIVND (reference sequence). V was cut by 7 bases and J by 0 bases, with 9 bases left in between. CDR3 length: 14 amino acids. DNA for the CDR3: TGTGCCAGTATGAGACAGGCGAACACCGGGGAGCTGTTTTTT. Protein product: CASMRQANTGELFF.

The rearrangement joins TRBV6-5 to TRBJ1-1, with D unclear. The CDR3 runs 13 residues. Looked up from germline, CDR1 is MNHEY and CDR2 is SVGAGI. Trimming removed 7 bases at V and 7 bases at J, with 16 bases between. CDR3 coding DNA: TGTGCCAGCACTTGGGCATCGAAAGGTGAAGCTTTCTTT. It codes for CASTWASKGEAFF.

The chain links TRBV29-1 to TRBJ2-7; possibly TRBD1 for D (5 bases). There are 15 residues in the CDR3. V lost 0 bases and J 3 bases, leaving 15 bases between the germline ends. Looked up from germline, CDR1 is SQVTM and CDR2 is ANQGSEA. CDR3 sequence: CSVEDRTRVGYEQYF. The CDR3 nucleotides are TGCAGCGTTGAAGATCGGACACGGGTCGGCTACGAGCAGTACTTC.

The chain links TRBV5-1 to TRBJ2-2, with D possibly TRBD1 on 6 matching bases. Germline values: CDR1 SGHRS, CDR2 YFSETQ. V lost 1 base and J lost 7, with 11 bases in between. The CDR3 is 14 residues long. CDR3 protein: CASSLRQGNGELFF. The CDR3 nucleotides are TGCGCCAGCAGCTTGAGGCAGGGGAACGGGGAGCTGTTTTTT.

The rearrangement joins TRBV2 to TRBJ2-3; D is possibly TRBD1 (6 bases). Trimming pared 11 bases from V and 0 bases from J, leaving 18 bases between. The CDR3 covers 15 residues. In germline, CDR1 is SNHLY, CDR2 FYNNEI. In nucleotides, the CDR3 is TGTGCCCACGCCCTGGGGGCGGCTAGCACAGATACGCAGTATTTT. Protein: CAHALGAASTDTQYF.

This clone showed up just once. The chain links TRBV11-2 to TRBJ2-1; maybe TRBD2 (5 bases). The V end was cut by 2 bases, the J end by 4 bases, with 9 bases between. Germline V gene lookup returns CDR1 SGHAT and CDR2 FQNNGV. The CDR3 is 14 amino acids. The CDR3 region has the DNA TGTGCCAGCAGCTTAAGCGGAGCTTACAATGAGCAGTTCTTC. Protein product: CASSLSGAYNEQFF.

Concerning this clone: Mismatch with germline at one junction end may stem from a read error. V gene TRBV7-9 combines with J gene TRBJ1-1, with D possibly TRBD1 on 6 matching bases. Germline CDR1 reads SEHNR; CDR2 reads FQNEAQ (reference sequence). The CDR3 sequence is 13 residues long. This CDR3 is CASSSGASRETFF. The DNA of the CDR3 is TGTGCCAGCAGCTCAGGGGCGTCCCGTGAAACTTTCTTT.

This sequence joins TRBV7-2 and TRBJ2-3; 15 bases align to TRBD2. V lost 3 bases and J lost 2; bases outside the gene matches: 9. This CDR3 contains 19 residues. The germline CDR1 and CDR2 sequences are SGHTA and FQGNSA. CDR3: CASSFGLGTSGGYTDTQYF. In DNA, the CDR3 is TGTGCCAGCAGCTTCGGATTGGGGACTAGCGGGGGGTACACAGATACGCAGTATTTT.

The rearrangement links TRBV19 to TRBJ1-5, with unresolved D. Germline V gene sequence: CDR1 LNHDA, CDR2 SQIVND (reference sequence). V was cut by 2 bases and J by 7 bases, with 15 bases left in between. This CDR3 has 15 residues. CDR3 amino acids: CASSITGEGRQPQHF. CDR3 sequence (DNA): TGTGCCAGTAGTATAACTGGGGAGGGAAGGCAGCCCCAGCATTTT.

V usage is TRBV7-2 and J usage is TRBJ1-5, with 9 positions matching TRBD1. The CDR3 has 16 amino acids. Per the germline V gene, CDR1 is SGHTA and CDR2 is FQGNSA. V lost 5 bases, J lost 4 bases, and 9 bases stayed unmatched. CDR3 sequence: CASSEPGTGINQPQHF. CDR3 DNA: TGTGCCAGCAGCGAGCCTGGGACAGGGATTAATCAGCCCCAGCATTTT.

The chain couples TRBV5-1 to TRBJ1-3; 7 positions match TRBD1. With 2 bases clipped from V and 3 bases from J, the junction kept 8 bases outside the gene matches. The CDR3 runs to 16 residues. Germline values: CDR1 SGHRS, CDR2 YFSETQ. CDR3 sequence (DNA): TGCGCCAGCAGCTTCAGCGCGAGGGACAGTGGAAACACCATATATTTT. Amino acids: CASSFSARDSGNTIYF.

The CDR3 coding sequence is TGTGCCAGCAGCATTAGCGGGGGGGCGAACAATGAGCAGTTCTTC. It translates to CASSISGGANNEQFF. The genes are TRBV6-1 and TRBJ2-1; 11 nucleotides align to TRBD2. CDR1 is MNHNS, CDR2 SASEGT, per germline. The CDR3 spans 15 residues. The V segment lost 6 bases and the J segment 5 bases; nucleotides outside the gene matches: 6.

J is TRBJ1-1 and V is TRBV30; possibly TRBD1 for D (6 bases). The CDR3 consists of 13 residues. CDR1 is GTSNPN, CDR2 SVGIG, per germline (reference sequence). V was trimmed by 3 bases and J by 6 bases, leaving 14 bases between them. CDR3 sequence (DNA): TGTGCCTGGAGACTTAACAGGGAAGCTGAAGCTTTCTTT. Its protein is CAWRLNREAEAFF.

The V gene is TRBV10-1, the J gene TRBJ2-5, with a possible D match to TRBD1 (6 bases). Per germline, CDR1 WNHNN and CDR2 SYGVQD (reference sequence). V lost 4 bases, J lost 1 base, and 13 bases lay in between. The length of the CDR3 is 15 residues. The CDR3 is CASSGDKTIQETQYF. The CDR3, as DNA: TGCGCCAGCAGTGGGGACAAGACGATCCAAGAGACCCAGTACTTC.

V usage is TRBV5-4 and J usage is TRBJ1-2, with D unresolved. The V end lost 1 base, the J end lost 0 bases, and 10 bases lay between the germline ends. Germline-derived CDR1 and CDR2 are SGHNT and YYREEE (reference sequence). The CDR3 spans 15 residues. Here the CDR3 reads CASSLIAGANYGYTF. CDR3 coding DNA: TGTGCCAGCAGCTTGATCGCGGGAGCTAACTATGGCTACACCTTC.

The chain is built from TRBV6-6 and TRBJ1-5; the D gene is possibly TRBD1 (6 bases). This CDR3 is 14 amino acids long. Deletions cut 4 bases from V and 6 bases from J, with 13 bases between. CDR1 MNHNY and CDR2 SVGAGI come from the germline V gene (reference sequence). The CDR3 region is CASSLQGGGQPQHF. The CDR3 DNA reads TGTGCCAGCAGTTTACAGGGAGGGGGTCAGCCCCAGCATTTT.

The rearrangement uses TRBV6-6 and TRBJ2-1; TRBD1 aligns across 8 bases. Germline V CDR1 and CDR2: MNHNY, SVGAGI (reference sequence). The CDR3 runs 14 residues. J gave up 10 bases and V 3 bases, and 8 bases lay outside the gene matches. This CDR3 reads CASSYKDRAQEQFF. The DNA of the CDR3 is TGTGCCAGCAGTTATAAGGACAGGGCGCAAGAGCAGTTCTTC.

This clone was seen once. V usage is TRBV10-3 and J usage is TRBJ1-5; D might be TRBD1 (6 bases). The CDR3 is 14 amino acids. The germline gives CDR1 ENHRY, CDR2 SYGVKD. V was pared by 2 bases and J by 7 bases, with 12 bases between. The CDR3 coding sequence is TGTGCCATCAGTGAGACCGGGGGGCGACAGCCCCAGCATTTT. Translated: CAISETGGRQPQHF.

This clone was detected a few times. The chain recombines TRBV27 with TRBJ2-2, with 12 bases that match TRBD2. Per the germline V gene, CDR1 is MNHEY and CDR2 is SMNVEV (reference sequence). CDR3 length equals 16 residues. For the CDR3, the DNA is TGTGTCACGCAGGATCTAGCGGGGGGGTGGACCGGGGAGCTGTTTTTT. This gives the protein CVTQDLAGGWTGELFF.

This chain joins TRBV14 and TRBJ1-1; D might be TRBD1 (5 bases). The CDR3 loop spans 16 amino acids. Germline V gives CDR1 SGHDN, CDR2 FVKESK. V was cut by 4 bases and J by 4 bases, with 19 bases left in between. The CDR3 region is CASSPLGGARGTEAFF. The CDR3 DNA reads as TGTGCCAGCAGCCCCCTCGGTGGGGCTCGCGGCACTGAAGCTTTCTTT.

This sequence joins TRBV5-1 and TRBJ2-7; TRBD1 matches 8 bases. CDR3 length: 19 amino acids. V gave up 4 bases and J gave up 3 bases; unmatched junction bases: 21. Germline loops: CDR1 SGHRS, CDR2 YFSETQ. The CDR3 coding sequence is TGCGCCAGCAGCCTCTCCAGGACAGGGAATCCCTTAACGCACTACGAGCAGTACTTC. Amino acid sequence: CASSLSRTGNPLTHYEQYF.

V is TRBV4-2 and J is TRBJ2-2, with D tentatively TRBD2 (5 bases). The germline CDR1 and CDR2 sequences are LGHNA and YNFKEQ. The CDR3 contains 14 residues. V was clipped by 3 bases and J by 1 base, with 6 bases between them. The CDR3 sequence is CASSHEGNTGELFF. The DNA of the CDR3 is TGTGCCAGCAGCCATGAGGGGAACACCGGGGAGCTGTTTTTT.

The rearrangement joins TRBV10-1 to TRBJ2-7; 7 bases line up with TRBD1. The CDR3 consists of 14 residues. Germline V CDR1 and CDR2: WNHNN, SYGVQD (reference sequence). Trimming cost V 9 bases and J 0 bases; bases outside gene matches: 8. This chain's CDR3 is CARNRTGSSYEQYF. CDR3 sequence (DNA): TGCGCCAGGAACCGGACAGGTAGCTCCTACGAGCAGTACTTC.

The J gene is TRBJ1-2, the V gene TRBV5-5; TRBD1 aligns across 8 bases. The V and J ends lost 0 bases and 4 bases, in that order; junction bases with no gene match: 5. The CDR3 is 15 residues long. The germline CDR1 and CDR2 sequences are SGHKS and YYEKEE (reference sequence). The CDR3 coding sequence is TGTGCCAGCAGCTTGGATTCGGGACAGGTCTATGGCTACACCTTC. Protein: CASSLDSGQVYGYTF.

This rearrangement joins TRBV11-2 to TRBJ2-5; D not resolved. The J call could be wrong; TRBJ2-7 is a better fit for the DNA end. The germline gives CDR1 SGHAT, CDR2 FQNNGV. The CDR3 consists of 14 residues. In DNA form, the CDR3 reads TGTGCCAGCAGCTCTACGAGTCCCTCCTACGAGCAGTACTTC. It encodes CASSSTSPSYEQYF.

The rearrangement links TRBV14 to TRBJ2-7, with TRBD2 matching over 7 bases. The CDR3 runs to 16 residues. CDR1 and CDR2 from the germline V gene are SGHDN and FVKESK. V lost 1 base to trimming and J lost 1 base; unmatched junction nucleotides: 7. The CDR3 coding sequence is TGTGCCAGCAGCCAAGGGGGAAGTAGCGGGTCCTACGAGCAGTACTTC. Residues: CASSQGGSSGSYEQYF.

This chain connects TRBV30 to TRBJ1-1, with D possibly being TRBD1 (6 bases). V was pared by 5 bases and J by 0 bases, with 10 bases between. The CDR3 totals 13 residues. Germline V lookup: CDR1 GTSNPN, CDR2 SVGIG (reference sequence). CDR3 sequence: CAWDRSMNTEAFF. The DNA of the CDR3 is TGTGCCTGGGACAGGAGTATGAACACTGAAGCTTTCTTT.